A single TCR beta chain is shown here with its context. Its antigen is as yet unknown. With 2 bases clipped from V and 2 bases from J, the junction kept 4 bases outside the gene matches. The CDR3 contains 16 residues. From germline, CDR1 is SGHTA and CDR2 FQGTGA. This sample stems from a study of CD8+CD57+ T cells in acquired aplastic anemia. Study-wide context: The sorted CD4+ and CD8+ cells yielded an average approximately 3 ug of DNA. General study findings and limits: Patients versus controls showed no significant CD8+ Simpson's diversity difference.

Patients sequenced had flow cytometry evidence of CD8+CD57+ cell expansion. The enrolled patients all had severe acquired aplastic anemia. Genomic DNA templated the TCR beta VDJ and CDR3 profiling. TCRdb independently ran MiXCR on the reads; one entry per CDR3 protein. The sample includes under 350,000 distinct CDR3 sequences, roughly 59% of them seen just once. The sequencing input was sorted CD4+, CD8+, or CD8+CD57+ T cells (not recorded which) from PBMCs. The clonotype was recovered from a human donor with aplastic anemia. The genes are TRBV7-3 and TRBJ2-3, with 10 bases lining up with TRBD2. The CDR3 loop reads CASSLVAGGSTDTQYF. The DNA of the CDR3 is TGTGCCAGCAGCTTAGTAGCGGGGGGATCCACAGATACGCAGTATTTT.